The T cell receptor beta chain described here comes from a study of blood T cell repertoires in COVID-19. Study details: The analysed material was cDNA or gDNA that came from T cells, B-cell-depleted T cells, or PBMCs.

Adults between roughly 18 and 89 years of age took part from 20 to 25 US areas. Membership in each cohort depended on participant-reported clinical history. This table comes from immunoSEQ multiplex PCR, and its TCRdb copy is limited to in-frame clones, with some not included. The sample has about 150,000 clones, about 90% seen once. This clone was detected a few times. The TCR sequence derives from a woman aged 45-65 years who had recovered from COVID-19. The sequencing sample was made of PBMCs or T cells enriched from blood (not recorded which).

Here the CDR3 DNA reads TGTGCCAGCAGCTTATCTCGGGTTACAAGAAACGAGCAGTACTTC. Translating gives CASSLSRVTRNEQYF. The chain uses TRBV7-9 and TRBJ2-7; D is unclear. This CDR3 contains 15 residues. The ends were cut back, 2 bases at V and 5 bases at J, with 16 bases in the middle. Germline CDR1 is SEHNR and CDR2 is FQNEAQ (reference sequence).